These T cell receptor beta chains were read from a single sample in a study of cytomegalovirus exposure and HLA in healthy donors. Assay: immunoSEQ multiplex PCR; the TCRdb copy retains only in-frame clones and omits some. The table shows some 190,000 clones, with around four fifths occurring only once. Material for sequencing was PBMCs. The receptors here all came from a man between 18 and 35 years old in good health and CMV-seronegative. Both conserved end residues are part of each CDR3. A D gene is named only where the DNA matches it firmly. Clone size is not always given. Where it is, it says once, few, many or a class for expanded clones.

d_call: -; j_call: TRBJ1-4; clone_size: few; v_call: TRBV5-1; cdr3_nt: TGCGCCAGCAGCTTGGAGGGAGGGGCCCAAGGTGAAAAACTGTTTTTT; cdr3_aa: CASSLEGGAQGEKLFF
d_call: -; j_call: TRBJ1-4; clone_size: few; v_call: TRBV27; cdr3_nt: TGTGCCAGCAGTTTAGGCGGTGAAAAACTGTTTTTT; cdr3_aa: CASSLGGEKLFF
d_call: -; j_call: TRBJ2-1; clone_size: -; v_call: TRBV11-2; cdr3_nt: TGTGCCAGCAGCCCCATTCGGGGGAGTTCAAATGAGCAGTTCTTC; cdr3_aa: CASSPIRGSSNEQFF
d_call: -; j_call: TRBJ2-7; clone_size: -; v_call: TRBV15; cdr3_nt: TGTGCCACCAGCACGAGAGGCAGGGGTACCTACGAGCAGTACTTC; cdr3_aa: CATSTRGRGTYEQYF
d_call: TRBD2; j_call: TRBJ2-7; clone_size: -; v_call: TRBV7-2; cdr3_nt: TGTGCCAGCAGCATAGGGACTAGCGGGGGCGCGTACGAGCAGTACTTC; cdr3_aa: CASSIGTSGGAYEQYF
d_call: TRBD1; j_call: TRBJ2-2; clone_size: -; v_call: TRBV30; cdr3_nt: TGTGCCTGGAGCCACTTGGGACAGGGTGACGGGGAGCTGTTTTTT; cdr3_aa: CAWSHLGQGDGELFF
d_call: -; j_call: TRBJ2-4; clone_size: -; v_call: TRBV27; cdr3_nt: TGTGCCAGCAGTTCGGGGGTGTGGGCCAAAAACATTCAGTACTTC; cdr3_aa: CASSSGVWAKNIQYF
d_call: -; j_call: TRBJ2-3; clone_size: -; v_call: TRBV9; cdr3_nt: TGTGCCAGCAGCGTTAGCGGAACCACAGATACGCAGTATTTT; cdr3_aa: CASSVSGTTDTQYF
d_call: -; j_call: TRBJ2-2; clone_size: -; v_call: TRBV7-2; cdr3_nt: TGTGCCAGCAACCGGGACATGGGCCCCGGGGAGCTGTTTTTT; cdr3_aa: CASNRDMGPGELFF
d_call: TRBD2; j_call: TRBJ2-3; clone_size: -; v_call: TRBV7-9; cdr3_nt: TGTGCCAGCAGCGCTTCGGGTGTCGGACTAGCGGGATTAGATACGCAGTATTTT; cdr3_aa: CASSASGVGLAGLDTQYF
d_call: -; j_call: TRBJ2-5; clone_size: -; v_call: TRBV4-3; cdr3_nt: TGCGCCAGCAGCCAAGATCGGTCAGGGGTCGGGCAGTACTTC; cdr3_aa: CASSQDRSGVGQYF
d_call: -; j_call: TRBJ1-5; clone_size: few; v_call: TRBV2; cdr3_nt: TGTGCCAGCGGGAAGCAGGGGAATAGCAATCAGCCCCAGCATTTT; cdr3_aa: CASGKQGNSNQPQHF
d_call: TRBD1; j_call: TRBJ1-4; clone_size: -; v_call: TRBV12-5; cdr3_nt: TGTGCTAGTGGTTTAGGGACAGGGGGGGAAAAACTGTTTTTT; cdr3_aa: CASGLGTGGEKLFF
d_call: -; j_call: TRBJ1-2; clone_size: -; v_call: TRBV29-1; cdr3_nt: TGCAGCGCCCCTTCCGACAGCAATGGCTACACCTTC; cdr3_aa: CSAPSDSNGYTF
d_call: -; j_call: TRBJ1-2; clone_size: -; v_call: TRBV30; cdr3_nt: TGTGCCTGGAGTGTGACAGAAGGTGTTTTCTGGGGCTACACCTTC; cdr3_aa: CAWSVTEGVFWGYTF